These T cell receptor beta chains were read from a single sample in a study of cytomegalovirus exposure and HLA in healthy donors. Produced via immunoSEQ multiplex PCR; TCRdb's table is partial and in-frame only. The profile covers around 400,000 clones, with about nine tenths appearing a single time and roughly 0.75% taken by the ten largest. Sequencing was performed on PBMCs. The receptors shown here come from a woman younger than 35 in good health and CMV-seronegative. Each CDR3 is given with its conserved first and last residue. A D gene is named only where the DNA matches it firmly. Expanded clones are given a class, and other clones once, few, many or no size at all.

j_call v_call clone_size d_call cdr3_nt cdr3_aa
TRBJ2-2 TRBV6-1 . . TGTGCCAGCAGATTGGACAGTTACACCGGGGAGCTGTTTTTT CASRLDSYTGELFF
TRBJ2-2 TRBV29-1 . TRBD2 TGCAGCGTCCGAACCCTAGCGGGGGGGCGGACCGGGGAGCTGTTTTTT CSVRTLAGGRTGELFF
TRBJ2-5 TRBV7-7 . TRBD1 TGTGCCAGCAGCTTGGACAGGGAGACCCAGTACTTC CASSLDRETQYF
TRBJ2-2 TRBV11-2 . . TGTGCCAGCAGCCGACAGGCCACAGTCACCGGGGAGCTGTTTTTT CASSRQATVTGELFF
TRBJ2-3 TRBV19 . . TGTGCCAGTACCTCTACCACAGATACGCAGTATTTT CASTSTTDTQYF
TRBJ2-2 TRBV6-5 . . TGTGCCAGCAGTCCCATGACAGGAGTCAGGGAGCTGTTTTTT CASSPMTGVRELFF
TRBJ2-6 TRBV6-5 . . TGTGCCAGCCTCCACCCAGGTGCTGGGGCCAACGTCCTGACTTTC CASLHPGAGANVLTF
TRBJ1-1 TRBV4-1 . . TGCGCCAGCAGCCAAGGAGGGCCCGCGAACACTGAAGCTTTCTTT CASSQGGPANTEAFF
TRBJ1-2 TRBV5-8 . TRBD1 TGTGCCAGCAGCCAGGGGTGGGACAGGGAGTCCTCTGGCTACACCTTC CASSQGWDRESSGYTF
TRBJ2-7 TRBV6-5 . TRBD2 TGTGCCAGCAGAACTAGCGGGGGCTCCTACGAGCAGTACTTC CASRTSGGSYEQYF
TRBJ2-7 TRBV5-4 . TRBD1 TGTGCCAGCAGCCGGACAGGGGACAGCGAGCAGTACTTC CASSRTGDSEQYF
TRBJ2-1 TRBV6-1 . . TGTGCCATCCCAACGACGGACAGAGGGCACAATGAGCAGTTCTTC CAIPTTDRGHNEQFF
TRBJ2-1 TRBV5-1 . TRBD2 TGCGCCAGCATCCGGACTAGCGGGAGTGCCGGTGAGCAGTTCTTC CASIRTSGSAGEQFF
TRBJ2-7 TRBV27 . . TGTGCCAGCAGCGCCGGGGGTACCTACGAGCAGTACTTC CASSAGGTYEQYF
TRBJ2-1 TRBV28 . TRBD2 TGTGCCAGCAGTAGGACTAGCGGGAGGTTGGACAATGAGCAGTTCTTC CASSRTSGRLDNEQFF
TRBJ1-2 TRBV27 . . TGTGCCAGCAGTACCGGTGGGGGGGCCTATGGCTACACCTTC CASSTGGGAYGYTF
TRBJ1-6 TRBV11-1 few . TGTGCCAGCAGCACGTTACCCGGTTCACCCCTCCACTTT CASSTLPGSPLHF
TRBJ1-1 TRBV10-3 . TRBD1 TGTGCCACAAGACAGATACGGACAGGAATCAGGGAAGCTTTCTTT CATRQIRTGIREAFF
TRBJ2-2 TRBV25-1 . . TGTGCCAGCAGTGAATCGGGGACCGGGGAGCTGTTTTTT CASSESGTGELFF
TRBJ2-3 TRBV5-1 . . TGCGCCAGCAGCTTGGTACCGTCACAGGATACGCAGTATTTT CASSLVPSQDTQYF